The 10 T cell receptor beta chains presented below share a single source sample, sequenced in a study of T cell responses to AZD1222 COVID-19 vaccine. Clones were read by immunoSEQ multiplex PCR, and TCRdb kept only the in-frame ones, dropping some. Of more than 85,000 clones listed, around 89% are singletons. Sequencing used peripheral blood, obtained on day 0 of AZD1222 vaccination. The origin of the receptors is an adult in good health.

The CDR3 sequence: CASGGSVVEKLFF. The CDR3 coding sequence is TGTGCCAGCGGGGGATCCGTAGTTGAAAAACTGTTTTTT. The V gene is TRBV28, the J gene TRBJ1-4; a possible D gene is TRBD1 (5 bases). V gave up 8 bases and J gave up 7 bases, with 14 bases separating them. This CDR3 is built from 13 residues. CDR1 and CDR2 from the germline V gene are MDHEN and SYDVKM.

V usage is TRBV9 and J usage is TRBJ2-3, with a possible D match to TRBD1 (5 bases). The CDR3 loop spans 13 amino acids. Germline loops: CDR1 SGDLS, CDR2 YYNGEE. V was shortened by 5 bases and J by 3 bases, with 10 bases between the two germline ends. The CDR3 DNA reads TGTGCCAGCAGTTTCAGGGTTACAGATACGCAGTATTTT. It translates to CASSFRVTDTQYF.

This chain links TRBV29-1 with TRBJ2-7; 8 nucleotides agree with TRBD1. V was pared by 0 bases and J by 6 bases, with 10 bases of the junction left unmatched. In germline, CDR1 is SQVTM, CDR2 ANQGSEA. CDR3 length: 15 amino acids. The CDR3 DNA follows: TGCAGCGTTGAAGATCTCCGGACAGGGTTGGTCGAGCAGTACTTC. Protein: CSVEDLRTGLVEQYF.

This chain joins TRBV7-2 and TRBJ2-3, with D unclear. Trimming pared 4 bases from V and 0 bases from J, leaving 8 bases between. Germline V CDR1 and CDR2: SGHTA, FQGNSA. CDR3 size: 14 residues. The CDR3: CASSSDGSTDTQYF. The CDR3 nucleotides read TGTGCCAGCAGCTCGGACGGGAGCACAGATACGCAGTATTTT.

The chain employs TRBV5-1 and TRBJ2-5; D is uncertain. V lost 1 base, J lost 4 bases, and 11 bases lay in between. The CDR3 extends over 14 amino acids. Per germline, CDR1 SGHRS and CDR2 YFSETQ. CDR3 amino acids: CASSLIAGRETQYF. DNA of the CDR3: TGCGCCAGCAGCTTGATTGCCGGCCGAGAGACCCAGTACTTC. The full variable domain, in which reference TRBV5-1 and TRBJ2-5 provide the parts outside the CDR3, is KAGVTQTPRYLIKTRGQQVTLSCSPISGHRSVSWYQQTPGQGLQFLFEYFSETQRNKGNFPGRFSGRQFSNSRSEMNVSTLELGDSALYLCASSLIAGRETQYFGPGTRLLVL.

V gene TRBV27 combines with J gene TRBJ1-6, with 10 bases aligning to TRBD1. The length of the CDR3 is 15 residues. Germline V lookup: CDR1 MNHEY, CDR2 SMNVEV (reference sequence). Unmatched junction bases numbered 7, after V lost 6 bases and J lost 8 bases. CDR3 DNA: TGTGCCAGCAGCTCCCGGGACAGGGGAGATTCACCCCTCCACTTT. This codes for CASSSRDRGDSPLHF.

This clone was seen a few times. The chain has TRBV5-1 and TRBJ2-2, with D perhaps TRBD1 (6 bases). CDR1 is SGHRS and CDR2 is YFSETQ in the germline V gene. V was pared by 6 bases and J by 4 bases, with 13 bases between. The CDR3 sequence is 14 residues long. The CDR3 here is CASIQGLGTGELFF. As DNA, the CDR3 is TGCGCCAGCATCCAGGGGTTAGGCACCGGGGAGCTGTTTTTT.

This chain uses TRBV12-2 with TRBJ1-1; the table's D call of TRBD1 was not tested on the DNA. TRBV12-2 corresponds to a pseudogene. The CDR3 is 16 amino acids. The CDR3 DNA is TGTGCAAGTCGCTTAGCCCTGGACAGGGGGGGCACTGAAGCTTTCTTT. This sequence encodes CASRLALDRGGTEAFF.

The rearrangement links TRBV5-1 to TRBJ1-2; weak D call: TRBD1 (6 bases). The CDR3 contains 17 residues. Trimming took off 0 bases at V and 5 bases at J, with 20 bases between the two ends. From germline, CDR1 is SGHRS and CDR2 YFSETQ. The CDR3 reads CASSLDPGAEGWYGYTF. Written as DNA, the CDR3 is TGCGCCAGCAGCTTGGATCCGGGGGCGGAGGGTTGGTATGGCTACACCTTC.

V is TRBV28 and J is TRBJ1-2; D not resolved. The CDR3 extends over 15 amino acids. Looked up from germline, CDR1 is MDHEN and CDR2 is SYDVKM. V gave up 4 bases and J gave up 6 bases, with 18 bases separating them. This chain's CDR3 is CASSSPSMRVDGYTF. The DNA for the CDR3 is TGTGCCAGCAGTTCCCCCTCTATGAGGGTCGATGGCTACACCTTC.